This T cell receptor beta chain emerged from a study of early T cells in non-severe SARS-CoV-2 infection. V lost 0 bases and J 6 bases, leaving 9 bases between the germline ends. This CDR3 region has 14 residues. Per the germline V gene, CDR1 is WNHNN and CDR2 is SYGVQD (reference sequence). In its sample, this clonotype was seen a few times. One entry per CDR3 protein, called by TCRdb with MiXCR from the 5' RACE reads. The table includes more than 55,000 distinct CDR3 sequences, about 13% detected once. Here the sequenced sample was whole blood, taken at baseline. This clonotype originated in an adult who was a healthcare worker with PCR-confirmed SARS-CoV-2 infection or an uninfected control (not recorded which). The gene calls are TRBV10-1 and TRBJ2-1; no firm D call. For the CDR3, the DNA is TGCGCCAGCAGTGAGTCTGGTAGCTTCAATGAGCAGTTCTTC. Translating it yields CASSESGSFNEQFF.